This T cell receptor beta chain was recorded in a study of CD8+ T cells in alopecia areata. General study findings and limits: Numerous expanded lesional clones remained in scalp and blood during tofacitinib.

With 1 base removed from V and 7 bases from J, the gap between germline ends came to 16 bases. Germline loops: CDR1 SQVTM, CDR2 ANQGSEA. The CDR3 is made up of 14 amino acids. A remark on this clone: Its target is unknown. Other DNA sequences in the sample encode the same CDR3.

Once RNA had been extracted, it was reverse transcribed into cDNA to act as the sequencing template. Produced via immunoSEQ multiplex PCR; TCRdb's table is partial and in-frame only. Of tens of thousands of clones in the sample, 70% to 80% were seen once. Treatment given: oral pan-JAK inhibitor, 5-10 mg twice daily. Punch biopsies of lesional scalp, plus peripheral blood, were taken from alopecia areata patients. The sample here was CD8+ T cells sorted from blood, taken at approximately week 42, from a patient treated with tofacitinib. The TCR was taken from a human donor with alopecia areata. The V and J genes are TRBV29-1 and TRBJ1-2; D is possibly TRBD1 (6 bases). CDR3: CSVEAQGKGVGYTF. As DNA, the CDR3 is TGCAGCGTTGAAGCTCAAGGAAAGGGGGTTGGCTACACCTTC.